The rows below give T cell receptor beta chains drawn from one sample of a study of PD-1 blockade in classical Hodgkin lymphoma. Assay used: immunoSEQ multiplex PCR; TCRdb lists only in-frame clones, some missing. The data show tens of thousands of clones, about nine tenths seen once. The specimen comprised peripheral blood mononuclear cells (PBMCs), sampled at baseline. All receptors come from a human donor with classical Hodgkin lymphoma. The conserved cysteine and the conserved F or W are not part of the CDR3 here. The D gene is left open where the match is weak.

v_gene,j_gene,d_gene,CDR3aa
TRBV7-2,TRBJ2-7,TRBD1,ASSLIDIQGNEQY
TRBV2,TRBJ2-5,-,ASGNQETQY
TRBV10-1,TRBJ1-2,TRBD1,ASLSRGSSNYGYT
TRBV27,TRBJ2-2,-,ASSLGTNTGELF
TRBV2,TRBJ2-1,TRBD2,ASLGSGSGRVNEQF
TRBV19,TRBJ2-1,-,ASSIRGSYNEQF
TRBV19,TRBJ1-5,-,ASSIGSRSNQPQH
TRBV7-9,TRBJ2-1,-,ASSRTLSGNRYNEQF
TRBV19,TRBJ2-3,-,ASSITGLSTDTQY
TRBV7-6,TRBJ2-3,-,ASSLQGRDTQY
TRBV29-1,TRBJ2-1,-,SVDGVGSYNEQF
TRBV12-2,TRBJ2-7,-,ASQELAGVRFNEQY
TRBV7-2,TRBJ2-7,TRBD1,ASSSAFGTGGEQY
TRBV5-6,TRBJ1-2,TRBD1,ASSLTQGATNYGYT
TRBV29-1,TRBJ2-5,-,SVDEPARRRGETQY
TRBV14,TRBJ1-6,-,ASSLFSGLVLH
TRBV25-1,TRBJ2-1,-,ASSDASRGDNEQF
TRBV6-6,TRBJ2-7,TRBD2,ASRSSGGSYYEQY
TRBV10-3,TRBJ1-1,-,AISEGWGRHPEAF
TRBV7-2,TRBJ2-4,-,ASSLAKGGPNIQY
TRBV11-2,TRBJ1-2,-,ASSLGGRGYT
TRBV9,TRBJ2-1,-,ASSKSSRYNEQF
TRBV29-1,TRBJ1-1,TRBD1,SGWTGGENTEAF
TRBV4-1,TRBJ2-1,TRBD1,ASSQGDRAQF
TRBV2,TRBJ2-2,-,ASGKDMNTGELF
TRBV30,TRBJ1-1,-,AWSVRGTEAF
TRBV18,TRBJ1-3,-,ASSLDRTAGNTIY
TRBV6-4,TRBJ2-3,-,ASSDAGSSTDTQY
TRBV19,TRBJ2-1,TRBD1,ASSILTGGRDNEQF